The 12 T cell receptor beta chains below were found in one sample sequenced in a study of OX40 agonist ivuxolimab in advanced cancers. Only in-frame clones appear in the TCRdb table, and some are missing; sequencing was by immunoSEQ multiplex PCR. This repertoire shows 30,000 to 40,000 clones, 89% found once; its top ten account for 35% to 40%. Sequencing was performed on CD4+ or CD8+ T cells sorted from blood, taken in a trial of the OX40 agonist ivuxolimab. The receptors shown here come from an adult with an advanced solid tumor such as melanoma, head and neck, liver or kidney cancer.

This clone was recorded once. The chain has TRBV27 and TRBJ2-7; 9 bases fit TRBD2. The CDR3 sequence is 14 residues long. Germline CDR1 is MNHEY and CDR2 is SMNVEV (reference sequence). After removal of 4 bases from V and 7 bases from J, the junction contained 8 bases not matched to a gene. The CDR3 DNA reads as TGTGCCAGCAGTTGGGCGGGAGGGCCCGTTGAGCAGTACTTC. It encodes CASSWAGGPVEQYF.

The V and J genes are TRBV6-1 and TRBJ2-4; D remains ambiguous. This CDR3 contains 13 residues. Trimming pared 8 bases from V and 2 bases from J, leaving 10 bases between. CDR1 and CDR2 from the germline V gene are MNHNS and SASEGT. This CDR3 is CASLGPTKNIQYF. In nucleotides, the CDR3 is TGTGCCAGCCTGGGCCCTACCAAAAACATTCAGTACTTC.

The J gene is TRBJ2-7, the V gene TRBV25-1, with D possibly being TRBD1 (6 bases). Trimming removed 6 bases at V and 5 bases at J, with 11 bases between. Per germline, CDR1 MGHDK and CDR2 SYGVNS. CDR3 size: 12 residues. The CDR3 coding sequence is TGTGCCAGCAGCCCTGCAGGGGACGAGCAGTACTTC. Translated, it gives CASSPAGDEQYF.

The chain has TRBV19 and TRBJ2-1; D is ambiguous. The V gene's germline CDR1 is LNHDA and CDR2 SQIVND (reference sequence). V lost 8 bases and J lost 9, with 11 bases in between. The CDR3 contains 11 residues. As DNA, the CDR3 is TGTGCCAGTCGAAACCGGGCTGAGCAGTTCTTC. Translated, it gives CASRNRAEQFF.

This chain uses TRBV13 with TRBJ2-7, with D perhaps matching TRBD1 (6 bases). Between the trimmed V and J ends, which lost 1 base and 4 bases, there was a span of 14 bases. Germline V gives CDR1 PRHDT, CDR2 FYEKMQ (reference sequence). The CDR3 spans 15 residues. Here the CDR3 DNA reads TGTGCCAGCAGCTTAGATACAGGGACCCTTTACGAGCAGTACTTC. This encodes CASSLDTGTLYEQYF.

The chain recombines TRBV30 with TRBJ1-5; 9 positions match TRBD1. The CDR3 has 14 residues. Trimming cost V 3 bases and J 6 bases; bases outside gene matches: 6. Germline V CDR1 and CDR2: GTSNPN, SVGIG (reference sequence). Written as DNA, the CDR3 is TGTGCCTGGAGCGGACAGGGGATACCTCAGCCCCAGCATTTT. Translated, it gives CAWSGQGIPQPQHF.

This clone has a handful of counts. The chain uses TRBV7-9 and TRBJ1-1; TRBD1 is a possible D gene (6 bases). V lost 7 bases, J lost 7 bases, and 13 bases lay in between. This CDR3 has 12 residues. Germline assignment: CDR1 SEHNR and CDR2 FQNEAQ (reference sequence). This chain's CDR3 is CASTKGGIEAFF. The DNA of the CDR3 is TGTGCCAGCACGAAAGGGGGGATTGAAGCTTTCTTT.

This rearrangement joins TRBV27 to TRBJ2-7, with D unresolved. Looked up from germline, CDR1 is MNHEY and CDR2 is SMNVEV (reference sequence). CDR3 length: 11 residues. The V gene lost 5 bases and the J gene lost 4 bases, with 6 bases spanning the gap. The CDR3 coding sequence is TGTGCCAGCAGTAACCTTTACGAGCAGTACTTC. Translating it yields CASSNLYEQYF.

This clone showed up just once. The chain links TRBV11-2 to TRBJ2-2, with D maybe TRBD1 (6 bases). The germline gives CDR1 SGHAT, CDR2 FQNNGV. The CDR3 sequence is 15 residues long. V was trimmed by 5 bases and J by 5 bases, leaving 15 bases between them. The CDR3 nucleotides read TGTGCCAGCAGCCTACAGGGTTTCGAGACCGGGGAGCTGTTTTTT. Residues: CASSLQGFETGELFF. Looking up the rest from reference TRBV11-2 and TRBJ2-2 gives the full variable domain: EAGVAQSPRYKIIEKRQSVAFWCNPISGHATLYWYQQILGQGPKLLIQFQNNGVVDDSQLPKDRFSAERLKGVDSTLKIQPAKLEDSAVYLCASSLQGFETGELFFGEGSRLTVL.

The V and J genes are TRBV29-1 and TRBJ1-5, with D unresolved. The CDR3 runs to 15 residues. V lost 6 bases, J lost 3 bases, and 18 bases lay in between. CDR1 and CDR2 (germline): SQVTM, ANQGSEA. The CDR3 bases are TGCAGCGTCTCATTTAGCGCCTTATCCAATCAGCCCCAGCATTTT. Encoded protein: CSVSFSALSNQPQHF. Full variable domain (outside the CDR3, taken from reference TRBV29-1 and TRBJ1-5): SAVISQKPSRDICQRGTSLTIQCQVDSQVTMMFWYRQQPGQSLTLIATANQGSEATYESGFVIDKFPISRPNLTFSTLTVSNMSPEDSSIYLCSVSFSALSNQPQHFGDGTRLSIL.

V gene TRBV2 combines with J gene TRBJ2-3; D not resolved. The CDR3 contains 15 residues. The germline V gene has CDR1 SNHLY and CDR2 FYNNEI. The V gene lost 0 bases and the J gene lost 4 bases, with 11 bases spanning the gap. CDR3 sequence: CASSEAGPESDTQYF. CDR3 in DNA: TGTGCCAGCAGTGAAGCAGGGCCCGAGTCAGATACGCAGTATTTT.

The chain uses TRBV27 and TRBJ1-2, with a weak D call TRBD1 (6 bases). V lost 2 bases and J lost 4, with 14 bases in between. The CDR3 covers 15 residues. From germline, CDR1 is MNHEY and CDR2 SMNVEV (reference sequence). CDR3 DNA sequence: TGTGCCAGCAGTTTAGAGGGGGGGACCTTCTATGGCTACACCTTC. The encoded protein is CASSLEGGTFYGYTF.